These T cell receptor beta chains were read from a single sample in a study of cytomegalovirus exposure and HLA in healthy donors. The protocol was immunoSEQ multiplex PCR, while the TCRdb copy is restricted to in-frame clones and leaves out a portion. The sample contains 95,000 to 110,000 clones, under 85% of which appear only once. Sequenced sample: PBMCs. These TCRs come from a male donor in good health and CMV-seronegative. CDR3s include the opening cysteine and the closing phenylalanine or tryptophan. Each record gives: D gene, J gene, clone size, V gene, CDR3 protein, CDR3 DNA. D genes are given only for firm matches. The size entry is marked missing in some rows and otherwise reads once, few, many or a size class.

d_call: TRBD2
j_call: TRBJ2-2
clone_size: NA
v_call: TRBV27
cdr3_aa: CASSTLGSGIINTGELFF
cdr3_nt: TGTGCCAGCAGTACTCTTGGTAGCGGGATCATCAACACCGGGGAGCTGTTTTTT

d_call: NA
j_call: TRBJ2-7
clone_size: NA
v_call: TRBV7-9
cdr3_aa: CASSLATRGEQYF
cdr3_nt: TGTGCCAGCAGCTTAGCGACTAGAGGCGAGCAGTACTTC

d_call: TRBD2
j_call: TRBJ2-1
clone_size: NA
v_call: TRBV4-1
cdr3_aa: CASSQAGLAGSNEQFF
cdr3_nt: TGCGCCAGCAGCCAAGCGGGACTAGCGGGGAGCAATGAGCAGTTCTTC

d_call: NA
j_call: TRBJ1-5
clone_size: once
v_call: TRBV5-8
cdr3_aa: CASSLERGLVNQPQHF
cdr3_nt: TGTGCCAGCAGCTTGGAGAGAGGGCTAGTAAATCAGCCCCAGCATTTT

d_call: NA
j_call: TRBJ2-1
clone_size: NA
v_call: TRBV10-3
cdr3_aa: CAISVQGGHNEQFF
cdr3_nt: TGTGCCATCAGTGTACAGGGAGGGCACAATGAGCAGTTCTTC

d_call: NA
j_call: TRBJ2-7
clone_size: NA
v_call: TRBV5-6
cdr3_aa: CASSLAQAYEQYF
cdr3_nt: TGTGCCAGCAGCTTGGCCCAGGCGTACGAGCAGTACTTC

d_call: TRBD1
j_call: TRBJ1-2
clone_size: NA
v_call: TRBV4-1
cdr3_aa: CASSNTLRNNRGAAYTF
cdr3_nt: TGCGCCAGCAGCAACACCCTCAGAAACAACAGGGGCGCAGCCTACACCTTC

d_call: TRBD1
j_call: TRBJ2-1
clone_size: few
v_call: TRBV25-1
cdr3_aa: CASSGTDRGDYNEQFF
cdr3_nt: TGTGCCAGCAGTGGGACGGACAGGGGAGACTACAATGAGCAGTTCTTC

d_call: NA
j_call: TRBJ1-3
clone_size: NA
v_call: TRBV25-1
cdr3_aa: CASSEYPDSGNTIYF
cdr3_nt: TGTGCCAGCAGTGAATATCCAGACTCTGGAAACACCATATATTTT

d_call: TRBD2
j_call: TRBJ2-2
clone_size: NA
v_call: TRBV13
cdr3_aa: CASTSGGPYTGELFF
cdr3_nt: TGTGCCAGCACTTCGGGAGGCCCGTACACCGGGGAGCTGTTTTTT

d_call: TRBD1
j_call: TRBJ2-3
clone_size: NA
v_call: TRBV28
cdr3_aa: CASSRQGSSTDTQYF
cdr3_nt: TGTGCCAGCAGTCGACAGGGGTCTAGCACAGATACGCAGTATTTT

d_call: TRBD1
j_call: TRBJ2-7
clone_size: NA
v_call: TRBV29-1
cdr3_aa: CSVWTGDGDEQYF
cdr3_nt: TGCAGCGTTTGGACAGGGGATGGGGACGAGCAGTACTTC

d_call: NA
j_call: TRBJ2-2
clone_size: NA
v_call: TRBV5-1
cdr3_aa: CASSPRDLTGELFF
cdr3_nt: TGCGCCAGCAGCCCAAGGGACTTAACCGGGGAGCTGTTTTTT

d_call: TRBD2
j_call: TRBJ2-3
clone_size: NA
v_call: TRBV30
cdr3_aa: CAWSGGKLAGVTDTQYF
cdr3_nt: TGTGCCTGGAGTGGGGGAAAACTAGCGGGAGTCACAGATACGCAGTATTTT

d_call: TRBD1
j_call: TRBJ2-7
clone_size: NA
v_call: TRBV11-2
cdr3_aa: CASSWRRQGAIDEQYF
cdr3_nt: TGTGCCAGCAGCTGGAGGCGGCAGGGGGCGATCGACGAGCAGTACTTC

d_call: TRBD1
j_call: TRBJ2-4
clone_size: few
v_call: TRBV29-1
cdr3_aa: CSVGDRGGLNIQYF
cdr3_nt: TGCAGCGTTGGGGACAGGGGTGGTCTGAACATTCAGTACTTC

d_call: TRBD1
j_call: TRBJ2-7
clone_size: NA
v_call: TRBV4-1
cdr3_aa: CASSQDGGQAIPYEQYF
cdr3_nt: TGCGCCAGCAGCCAAGATGGGGGACAGGCAATACCCTACGAGCAGTACTTC

d_call: TRBD1
j_call: TRBJ2-3
clone_size: NA
v_call: TRBV28
cdr3_aa: CASSSSGTGMYTQYF
cdr3_nt: TGTGCCAGCAGTTCATCCGGGACAGGGATGTATACGCAGTATTTT

d_call: NA
j_call: TRBJ2-7
clone_size: NA
v_call: TRBV7-8
cdr3_aa: CASSLTITAYEQYF
cdr3_nt: TGTGCCAGCAGCTTAACGATTACAGCCTACGAGCAGTACTTC

d_call: NA
j_call: TRBJ2-2
clone_size: NA
v_call: TRBV6-5
cdr3_aa: CASTDGGNTGELFF
cdr3_nt: TGTGCCAGCACCGACGGCGGGAACACCGGGGAGCTGTTTTTT

d_call: NA
j_call: TRBJ1-1
clone_size: NA
v_call: TRBV18
cdr3_aa: CAARRGHSEAFF
cdr3_nt: TGTGCCGCACGGCGAGGACACTCTGAAGCTTTCTTT

d_call: NA
j_call: TRBJ2-1
clone_size: NA
v_call: TRBV19
cdr3_aa: CASSIVGLAPAYNEQFF
cdr3_nt: TGTGCCAGTAGTATAGTGGGCCTAGCGCCTGCCTACAATGAGCAGTTCTTC

d_call: TRBD2
j_call: TRBJ2-1
clone_size: NA
v_call: TRBV5-4
cdr3_aa: CASSSNPSGRAVDEQFF
cdr3_nt: TGTGCCAGCAGCTCCAACCCAAGCGGGAGGGCCGTGGATGAGCAGTTCTTC

d_call: NA
j_call: TRBJ2-7
clone_size: NA
v_call: TRBV29-1
cdr3_aa: CSVDTLDRRGEQYF
cdr3_nt: TGCAGCGTTGATACTCTGGATCGTAGGGGTGAGCAGTACTTC

d_call: TRBD1
j_call: TRBJ2-7
clone_size: NA
v_call: TRBV5-1
cdr3_aa: CASRQTSGGSDYEQYF
cdr3_nt: TGCGCCAGCCGCCAGACATCAGGGGGCTCCGACTACGAGCAGTACTTC

d_call: TRBD2
j_call: TRBJ2-2
clone_size: NA
v_call: TRBV4-2
cdr3_aa: CASSQGTREGLGELFF
cdr3_nt: TGTGCCAGCAGCCAAGGGACGCGGGAGGGCCTCGGGGAGCTGTTTTTT

d_call: TRBD1
j_call: TRBJ1-2
clone_size: NA
v_call: TRBV15
cdr3_aa: CATSSPLQGAIPNYGYTF
cdr3_nt: TGTGCCACCAGCAGTCCCTTACAGGGGGCGATTCCGAATTATGGCTACACCTTC

d_call: NA
j_call: TRBJ2-1
clone_size: NA
v_call: TRBV30
cdr3_aa: CAWSVVGVDEQFF
cdr3_nt: TGTGCCTGGAGTGTGGTAGGGGTGGATGAGCAGTTCTTC

d_call: TRBD2
j_call: TRBJ2-2
clone_size: NA
v_call: TRBV7-8
cdr3_aa: CASSLSPTGGFPGELFF
cdr3_nt: TGTGCCAGCAGCTTATCCCCAACGGGAGGGTTCCCCGGGGAGCTGTTTTTT

d_call: NA
j_call: TRBJ2-1
clone_size: NA
v_call: TRBV27
cdr3_aa: CASSLSWADSYNEQFF
cdr3_nt: TGTGCCAGCAGTTTATCGTGGGCAGATAGCTACAATGAGCAGTTCTTC

d_call: TRBD2
j_call: TRBJ2-1
clone_size: NA
v_call: TRBV7-9
cdr3_aa: CASSLVSAGGTSHEQFF
cdr3_nt: TGTGCCAGCAGCTTAGTTTCGGCGGGAGGGACCTCCCATGAGCAGTTCTTC

d_call: TRBD1
j_call: TRBJ2-3
clone_size: NA
v_call: TRBV9
cdr3_aa: CASSVEGTASDTQYF
cdr3_nt: TGTGCCAGCAGCGTAGAGGGGACAGCCTCAGATACGCAGTATTTT

d_call: NA
j_call: TRBJ2-1
clone_size: NA
v_call: TRBV27
cdr3_aa: CASSLRGNEQFF
cdr3_nt: TGTGCCAGCAGTTTACGGGGTAATGAGCAGTTCTTC

d_call: NA
j_call: TRBJ2-7
clone_size: NA
v_call: TRBV2
cdr3_aa: CASSTQGFLSYEQYF
cdr3_nt: TGTGCCAGCAGTACTCAGGGGTTCCTGTCCTACGAGCAGTACTTC

d_call: TRBD1
j_call: TRBJ2-1
clone_size: NA
v_call: TRBV5-1
cdr3_aa: CASSPGQGRSNEQFF
cdr3_nt: TGCGCCAGCAGCCCTGGACAGGGGAGAAGCAATGAGCAGTTCTTC

d_call: TRBD1
j_call: TRBJ1-2
clone_size: NA
v_call: TRBV9
cdr3_aa: CASSVEGQSFGYTF
cdr3_nt: TGTGCCAGCAGCGTAGAGGGACAGAGCTTTGGCTACACCTTC

d_call: TRBD1
j_call: TRBJ2-5
clone_size: NA
v_call: TRBV18
cdr3_aa: CASSPILWDRGVQETQYF
cdr3_nt: TGTGCCAGCTCACCAATTCTCTGGGACAGGGGCGTCCAAGAGACCCAGTACTTC

d_call: TRBD2
j_call: TRBJ2-1
clone_size: once
v_call: TRBV4-1
cdr3_aa: CASSPLAGKNNEQFF
cdr3_nt: TGCGCCAGCAGCCCGCTAGCGGGAAAAAACAATGAGCAGTTCTTC

d_call: TRBD1
j_call: TRBJ1-1
clone_size: NA
v_call: TRBV28
cdr3_aa: CASSRDRSITEAFF
cdr3_nt: TGTGCCAGCAGCCGGGACAGGTCGATCACTGAAGCTTTCTTT

d_call: NA
j_call: TRBJ1-1
clone_size: NA
v_call: TRBV5-1
cdr3_aa: CASASGAANTEAFF
cdr3_nt: TGCGCCAGCGCGAGCGGGGCGGCGAACACTGAAGCTTTCTTT

d_call: NA
j_call: TRBJ2-5
clone_size: NA
v_call: TRBV5-6
cdr3_aa: CASSSTAPEQYF
cdr3_nt: TGTGCCAGCAGCTCGACAGCCCCGGAGCAGTACTTC

d_call: NA
j_call: TRBJ2-2
clone_size: NA
v_call: TRBV29-1
cdr3_aa: CSGGGQSNTGELFF
cdr3_nt: TGCAGCGGGGGGGGGCAGAGTAACACCGGGGAGCTGTTTTTT

d_call: TRBD1
j_call: TRBJ1-2
clone_size: NA
v_call: TRBV28
cdr3_aa: CASSPGTGGYYGYTF
cdr3_nt: TGTGCCAGCAGCCCCGGGACAGGGGGTTACTATGGCTACACCTTC

d_call: NA
j_call: TRBJ2-3
clone_size: few
v_call: TRBV7-9
cdr3_aa: CASSPETGVRLNTQYF
cdr3_nt: TGTGCCAGCAGCCCCGAGACGGGAGTCAGGCTGAATACGCAGTATTTT

d_call: TRBD2
j_call: TRBJ2-7
clone_size: NA
v_call: TRBV28
cdr3_aa: CASSVTSGSGYEQYF
cdr3_nt: TGTGCCAGCAGTGTGACTAGCGGAAGCGGCTACGAGCAGTACTTC

d_call: TRBD1
j_call: TRBJ1-4
clone_size: few
v_call: TRBV5-1
cdr3_aa: CASSRTGGVGNEKLFF
cdr3_nt: TGCGCCAGCAGCCGGACAGGGGGCGTGGGTAATGAAAAACTGTTTTTT

d_call: TRBD2
j_call: TRBJ2-1
clone_size: NA
v_call: TRBV7-2
cdr3_aa: CASSGSGRTYNEQFF
cdr3_nt: TGTGCCAGCAGCGGTAGCGGGAGGACTTACAATGAGCAGTTCTTC

d_call: TRBD1
j_call: TRBJ1-2
clone_size: NA
v_call: TRBV28
cdr3_aa: CASRPGGAGGYTF
cdr3_nt: TGTGCCAGCAGGCCAGGGGGCGCGGGTGGCTACACCTTC

d_call: NA
j_call: TRBJ1-3
clone_size: few
v_call: TRBV6-5
cdr3_aa: CASSTGAGNTIYF
cdr3_nt: TGTGCCAGCAGTACCGGGGCTGGAAACACCATATATTTT